The 22 T cell receptor beta chains reported below all come from one sample, sequenced in a study of T cell repertoires in cytomegalovirus infection. These receptors' antigens are unknown. MiXCR, applied by TCRdb to the reads, yields one record per CDR3 protein. The profile shows approximately 600,000 distinct CDR3 sequences, 40% of them singletons. The material was cultured PBMCs, obtained from culture after CMV antigen stimulation. The receptors here all came from a human donor in good health (CMV status not recorded). Some clones in this sample may be carry-over from other donors' samples.

The chain links TRBV2 to TRBJ1-6, with D possibly TRBD1 on 5 matching bases. With 1 base removed from V and 7 bases from J, the gap between germline ends came to 20 bases. Germline CDR1 SNHLY, CDR2 FYNNEI. The CDR3 is 18 amino acids. CDR3 coding DNA: TGTGCCAGCAGTGAAGGACAGCCTGCTGCCGCGGTAAATTCACCCCTCCACTTT. It yields the protein CASSEGQPAAAVNSPLHF.

In this sample, this clonotype turned up a few times. The chain links TRBV7-6 to TRBJ1-3; possible D gene TRBD1, 6 bases. Germline-derived CDR1 and CDR2 are SGHVS and FNYEAQ. V was clipped by 1 base and J by 2 bases, with 9 bases between them. There are 15 residues in the CDR3. CDR3 in amino acids: CASSLGGHAGNTIYF. The CDR3 DNA sequence: TGTGCCAGCAGCTTAGGGGGACATGCTGGAAACACCATATATTTT.

The chain links TRBV30 to TRBJ1-2; perhaps TRBD1 as D (6 bases). The CDR3 totals 14 residues. Germline lookup yields CDR1 GTSNPN and CDR2 SVGIG (reference sequence). Trimming stripped 2 bases from V and 7 bases from J, with 17 bases between. CDR3 sequence reads: CAWSLNRVGSGYTF. In DNA, the CDR3 is TGTGCCTGGAGTCTAAACAGGGTTGGCAGTGGCTACACCTTC.

This clonotype was detected only a few times. The chain links TRBV4-3 to TRBJ1-1, with a tentative D call TRBD1 (6 bases). The CDR3 is 13 residues long. Germline V gives CDR1 LGHNA, CDR2 YSLEER. V lost 0 bases, J lost 10 bases, and 12 bases lay in between. The CDR3 is CASSQDVGRGAFF. The DNA of the CDR3 is TGCGCCAGCAGCCAAGATGTAGGCAGGGGAGCTTTCTTT.

This clonotype came up a few times. This rearrangement joins TRBV7-2 to TRBJ1-2; perhaps TRBD1 as D (5 bases). The V and J ends lost 3 bases and 4 bases respectively, with 12 bases between them. This CDR3 is 14 amino acids long. CDR1 and CDR2 from the germline V gene are SGHTA and FQGNSA. The CDR3 region is CASSFPGGPYGYTF. The CDR3 DNA sequence: TGTGCCAGCAGCTTCCCGGGGGGACCCTATGGCTACACCTTC. The variable domain in full, with the rest retrieved from reference TRBV7-2 and TRBJ1-2, is GAGVSQSPSNKVTEKGKDVELRCDPISGHTALYWYRQSLGQGLEFLIYFQGNSAPDKSGLPSDRFSAERTGGSVSTLTIQRTQQEDSAVYLCASSFPGGPYGYTFGSGTRLTVV.

The rearrangement uses TRBV10-3 and TRBJ1-2, with 12 positions matching TRBD1. Germline CDR1 is ENHRY and CDR2 is SYGVKD. V shed 7 bases and J 6 bases; nucleotides not matched to a gene: 3. This CDR3 is built from 13 residues. In DNA, the CDR3 is TGTGCCATCACGGGGACAGGGGGCGATGGCTACACCTTC. Its translation is CAITGTGGDGYTF.

This chain uses TRBV20-1 with TRBJ2-4, with D perhaps TRBD1 (6 bases). The CDR3 runs 17 residues. Trimming cost V 3 bases and J 1 base, with 19 bases left between them. The germline V gene encodes CDR1 DFQATT and CDR2 SNEGSKA (reference sequence). The CDR3 spells CSASNRAGYAAKNIQYF. CDR3 bases: TGCAGTGCTAGTAACAGGGCCGGGTACGCGGCCAAAAACATTCAGTACTTC.

This clonotype occurred a few times. The chain uses TRBV7-9 and TRBJ1-2; D possibly corresponds to TRBD1 (5 bases). Germline CDR1 reads SEHNR; CDR2 reads FQNEAQ (reference sequence). V was shortened by 1 base and J by 6 bases, with 9 bases between the two germline ends. This CDR3 has 13 residues. CDR3 protein: CASSLGQWDGYTF. The CDR3 DNA is TGTGCCAGCAGCTTAGGACAGTGGGATGGCTACACCTTC.

This chain connects TRBV6-2 or TRBV6-3 to TRBJ1-6; D not resolved. Germline CDR1 is MNHEY and CDR2 is SVGEGT. Trimming left V 8 bases short and J 10 bases short, with 15 bases between. The CDR3 sequence is 13 residues long. The CDR3 loop reads CASRLEAGSPLHF. The CDR3, as DNA: TGTGCCAGCCGACTAGAAGCTGGATCACCCCTCCACTTT.

The table lists this clonotype with a few counts. The chain couples TRBV7-6 to TRBJ2-7; 9 positions agree with TRBD2. The germline V gene encodes CDR1 SGHVS and CDR2 FNYEAQ. Trimming took 1 base from V and 0 from J; bases not matched to a gene: 10. The CDR3 length is 18 residues. The CDR3 here is CASSLVPWVAGASYEQYF. CDR3 DNA: TGTGCCAGCAGCTTAGTCCCTTGGGTAGCGGGGGCCTCCTACGAGCAGTACTTC.

The sample holds one count of this clonotype. The V call is TRBV6-1, the J call TRBJ2-3; D possibly matches TRBD1 or TRBD2 (6 bases each). The V end was cut by 1 base, the J end by 2 bases, with 13 bases between. The germline V gene has CDR1 MNHNS and CDR2 SASEGT. This CDR3 is built from 16 residues. This CDR3 is CASSEGGGTFTDTQYF. The DNA of the CDR3 is TGTGCCAGCAGTGAAGGAGGGGGGACATTCACAGATACGCAGTATTTT.

The gene calls are TRBV7-2 and TRBJ2-3; D is ambiguous. Looked up from germline, CDR1 is SGHTA and CDR2 is FQGNSA. Between the trimmed V and J ends, which lost 5 bases and 1 base, there was a span of 19 bases. The CDR3 spans 17 residues. In DNA, the CDR3 is TGTGCCAGCAGCCCCGAATTCGGCAGACGGGGCACAGATACGCAGTATTTT. This codes for CASSPEFGRRGTDTQYF.

This chain uses TRBV5-1 with TRBJ1-1; no definite D call. The CDR3 has 15 amino acids. The germline V gene has CDR1 SGHRS and CDR2 YFSETQ. V was clipped by 2 bases and J by 3 bases, with 14 bases between them. The CDR3 coding sequence is TGCGCCAGCAGCTTTCTGAGCCGGGCGGACACTGAAGCTTTCTTT. Translation: CASSFLSRADTEAFF. Full variable domain (rest looked up from reference TRBV5-1 and TRBJ1-1): KAGVTQTPRYLIKTRGQQVTLSCSPISGHRSVSWYQQTPGQGLQFLFEYFSETQRNKGNFPGRFSGRQFSNSRSEMNVSTLELGDSALYLCASSFLSRADTEAFFGQGTRLTVV.

This chain connects TRBV7-2 to TRBJ2-7, with D perhaps given as TRBD1 or TRBD2 (7 bases each). V was shortened by 5 bases and J by 5 bases, with 16 bases between the two germline ends. The CDR3 has 14 residues. Germline V CDR1 and CDR2: SGHTA, FQGNSA. Here the CDR3 reads CASSQYRGGDEQYF. The CDR3 nucleotides are TGTGCCAGCAGCCAATACAGGGGAGGGGACGAGCAGTACTTC.

A note on this clonotype: The CDR3 ends on some other residue instead of the conserved phenylalanine or tryptophan, so this is likely a read error. The genes are TRBV7-2 and TRBJ2-4; D is possibly TRBD1 or TRBD2 (5 bases each). The CDR3 spans 13 residues. Germline CDR1 is SGHTA and CDR2 is FQGNSA. Trimming removed 4 bases at V and 6 bases at J, with 10 bases between. In nucleotides, the CDR3 is TGTGCCAGCAGCTGGGACGGTTTAAACATTCAGTACCTC. Its protein is CASSWDGLNIQYL.

This clonotype was detected a few times. This chain links TRBV6-8 with TRBJ2-3; 8 positions agree with TRBD2. Germline trimming cut 2 bases from V and 5 bases from J; bases unmatched to any gene: 12. Germline V gene lookup returns CDR1 MNHGY and CDR2 SAAAGT. The CDR3 extends over 17 amino acids. DNA for the CDR3: TGTGCCAGCAGTTACCGTGCGGGGACTAGGCAGGGAGATACGCAGTATTTT. Translating gives CASSYRAGTRQGDTQYF.

A few counts support this clonotype. The gene calls are TRBV7-2 and TRBJ1-6, with a weak D call TRBD1 (5 bases). This CDR3 has 16 residues. Germline V gene lookup returns CDR1 SGHTA and CDR2 FQGNSA. V gave up 4 bases and J gave up 6 bases, with 16 bases separating them. The DNA for the CDR3 is TGTGCCAGCAGCTCCCCGGAACGGGGACTTAATTCACCCCTCCACTTT. Its translation is CASSSPERGLNSPLHF.

The rearrangement joins TRBV7-6 to TRBJ1-3; possibly TRBD1 for D (5 bases). This CDR3 is 18 amino acids long. V shed 1 base and J shed 0 bases, with 16 bases lying between them. Germline loops: CDR1 SGHVS, CDR2 FNYEAQ. CDR3 bases: TGTGCCAGCAGCTTAGTGAGCAGGGCCTGGAGCTCTGGAAACACCATATATTTT. Protein product: CASSLVSRAWSSGNTIYF.

V and J are TRBV5-1 and TRBJ1-4; D gene uncertain. This CDR3 contains 13 residues. Germline values: CDR1 SGHRS, CDR2 YFSETQ. Trimming shortened V by 0 bases and J by 5 bases, and 5 bases separated the two germline ends. The DNA for the CDR3 is TGCGCCAGCAGCTTGGATCAGAATGAAAAACTGTTTTTT. Its translation is CASSLDQNEKLFF.

The chain is built from TRBV12-5 and TRBJ2-1; maybe TRBD1 (6 bases). Germline lookup yields CDR1 LGHNT and CDR2 FRNRAP. The CDR3 is made up of 16 amino acids. The V and J ends lost 5 bases and 0 bases respectively, with 14 bases between them. This CDR3 is CASGQPDSSSYNEQFF. The CDR3 DNA is TGTGCTAGTGGTCAACCGGACAGCAGCTCCTACAATGAGCAGTTCTTC.

This clonotype was picked up many times. The J gene is TRBJ2-5, the V gene TRBV7-2; maybe TRBD2 (5 bases). This CDR3 region has 15 residues. V was pared by 0 bases and J by 4 bases, with 12 bases between. Germline CDR1 is SGHTA and CDR2 is FQGNSA. The CDR3 sequence is CASSLALLGRETQYF. Here the CDR3 DNA reads TGTGCCAGCAGCTTAGCTCTACTAGGACGAGAGACCCAGTACTTC.

The chain recombines TRBV27 with TRBJ1-2; perhaps TRBD1 as D (5 bases). V was clipped by 4 bases and J by 4 bases, with 19 bases between them. Germline V gives CDR1 MNHEY, CDR2 SMNVEV (reference sequence). CDR3 length: 16 amino acids. As DNA, the CDR3 is TGTGCCAGCAGTTCCTCCAGGGCCCTGCTTTTCTATGGCTACACCTTC. It translates to CASSSSRALLFYGYTF.